The T cell receptor (beta chain) under discussion was sequenced for a study of T-cell memory formation after mild COVID-19. Whole-study context: The TCR clusters were mostly specific to one donor. General study results and limits: For contracting clones, CD4+ ones sat mainly in CM and EM, CD8+ in EMRA. Clones shrinking between day 15 and 85 showed a balanced CD4/CD8 split, and those that grew later tilted toward CD4+.

CDR3 length equals 14 residues. CDR1 and CDR2 (germline): SGHVS, FNYEAQ. The J segment lost 5 bases and the V segment lost 5 bases, leaving 8 bases of the junction unmatched. This clonotype came up a few times. Its specificity is unknown. TCRdb independently ran MiXCR on the 5' RACE reads; one entry per CDR3 protein. The sample lists roughly 550,000 distinct CDR3 sequences; roughly 22% were seen once. This TCR was recovered from an adult woman who had mild COVID-19 (a few samples of this study predate the infection). Cell type and time point are not known. The chain uses TRBV7-6 and TRBJ2-7; 8 positions agree with TRBD2. Material for sequencing was PBMCs or a T cell subset sorted from them (not recorded which). As DNA, the CDR3 is TGTGCCAGCAGCCACCGGGAGGGCCGCAACGAGCAGTACTTC. Protein product: CASSHREGRNEQYF.